This TCR beta chain is drawn from a study of blood T cell repertoires in COVID-19. Turning to the study itself: There were acute and convalescent COVID-19 samples, and they came from the United States, Italy and Spain. Sources were T cells, B-cell-depleted T cells, or PBMCs; the material itself was cDNA or gDNA.

This clone was seen only a few times. Under the authors' procedure: It was from reference gene primer amplification that nucleated cell counts were estimated. The table came from immunoSEQ multiplex PCR; TCRdb's copy has only in-frame clones and leaves some out. V, J and clone size reflect that table, while D and trimming were determined from the DNA. The table has under 300,000 clones, approximately 83% seen once. The CDR3 extends over 15 amino acids. CDR1 and CDR2 from the germline V gene are SGHTA and FQGNSA. V dropped 3 bases and J dropped 4 bases, with 16 bases sitting between them. Material for sequencing was peripheral blood. The TCR was taken from a human donor in a cohort sampled during active COVID-19. The chain carries TRBV7-2 and TRBJ2-7; maybe TRBD1 (6 bases). DNA for the CDR3: TGTGCCAGCAGCTTCCAGGGGCCCCTACTTTACGAGCAGTACTTC. Its protein product is CASSFQGPLLYEQYF.